This passage covers 20 T cell receptor beta chains from one sample sequenced in a study of blood T cell repertoires in COVID-19. Data came from immunoSEQ multiplex PCR; TCRdb stores just in-frame clones and leaves some out. The sample includes more than 300,000 clones, about 88% of them seen just once. Input material: PBMCs or T cells enriched from blood (not recorded which). These receptors were taken from a woman aged 18-30 years who had recovered from COVID-19.

The chain joins TRBV25-1 to TRBJ1-1; D is perhaps TRBD1 (5 bases). CDR3 size: 13 residues. V was cut by 6 bases and J by 4 bases, with 12 bases left in between. The germline V gene encodes CDR1 MGHDK and CDR2 SYGVNS. This chain's CDR3 is CASRPQGPTEAFF. CDR3 sequence (DNA): TGTGCCAGCAGACCCCAGGGCCCCACTGAAGCTTTCTTT.

V is TRBV9 and J is TRBJ2-5, with 7 bases identical to TRBD1. The CDR3 consists of 15 residues. The junction had 7 bases not matched to a gene; V was cut back by 0 bases and J by 5 bases. Germline values: CDR1 SGDLS, CDR2 YYNGEE. CDR3 nucleotides: TGTGCCAGCAGCGTAGATGGGACAGTAGAGGAGACCCAGTACTTC. It translates to CASSVDGTVEETQYF. The whole variable domain, remainder taken from reference TRBV9 and TRBJ2-5, is DSGVTQTPKHLITATGQRVTLRCSPRSGDLSVYWYQQSLDQGLQFLIQYYNGEERAKGNILERFSAQQFPDLHSELNLSSLELGDSALYFCASSVDGTVEETQYFGPGTRLLVL.

This clone has more than one count but fewer than ten. The chain has TRBV25-1 and TRBJ1-1; a possible D gene is TRBD1 (6 bases). V was clipped by 5 bases and J by 0 bases, with 13 bases between them. CDR1 MGHDK and CDR2 SYGVNS come from the germline V gene. The CDR3 is made up of 15 amino acids. The CDR3 nucleotides read TGTGCCAGCAGTATCCCGGGACACCTGAACACTGAAGCTTTCTTT. Translated, it gives CASSIPGHLNTEAFF.

The rearrangement uses TRBV25-1 and TRBJ2-7; no clear D. Trimming removed 7 bases from V and 3 bases from J, with 19 bases in between. CDR1 is MGHDK and CDR2 is SYGVNS in the germline V gene. CDR3 length: 15 amino acids. CDR3 coding DNA: TGTGCCAGCACCTCATCGCTGCAGGATGGCTACGAGCAGTACTTC. Protein product: CASTSSLQDGYEQYF.

This sequence joins TRBV7-9 and TRBJ2-7; 10 nucleotides line up with TRBD1. CDR1 is SEHNR, CDR2 FQNEAQ, per germline (reference sequence). This CDR3 has 14 residues. V shed 8 bases, J shed 6 bases, and the junction held 10 bases outside the gene matches. The CDR3 DNA reads TGTGCCAGCCGCAGAGGACAGGGGGTTTCCGAGCAGTACTTC. Its protein product is CASRRGQGVSEQYF.

This clone has a single count. The V call is TRBV28, the J call TRBJ2-1, with a possible D match to TRBD1 (5 bases). Germline CDR1 MDHEN, CDR2 SYDVKM. The CDR3 sequence is 15 residues long. The ends were cut back, 3 bases at V and 1 base at J, with 10 bases in the middle. As DNA, the CDR3 is TGTGCCAGCAGTTTTGAAAGGGGTTCCTACAATGAGCAGTTCTTC. This encodes CASSFERGSYNEQFF.

This chain links TRBV6-5 with TRBJ1-5; D might be TRBD1 (6 bases). The V end lost 6 bases, the J end lost 7 bases, and 19 bases lay between the germline ends. Germline V gene sequence: CDR1 MNHEY, CDR2 SVGAGI. This CDR3 contains 15 residues. DNA for the CDR3: TGTGCCAGCAGCCCCCCCGGACAGCCAGAACAGCCCCAGCATTTT. Translation: CASSPPGQPEQPQHF.

V and J are TRBV4-3 and TRBJ1-3; TRBD1 might be the D (5 bases). This CDR3 is built from 14 residues. Trimming shortened V by 1 base and J by 4 bases, and 8 bases separated the two germline ends. The V gene's germline CDR1 is LGHNA and CDR2 YSLEER. The CDR3 protein is CASSQGGLGNTIYF. The CDR3, as DNA: TGCGCCAGCAGCCAAGGGGGCTTAGGAAACACCATATATTTT.

The chain is built from TRBV6-4 and TRBJ2-3; 10 bases are shared with TRBD1. The CDR3 is made up of 15 amino acids. Per the germline V gene, CDR1 is MRHNA and CDR2 is SNTAGT. V shed 5 bases, J shed 4 bases, and the junction held 6 bases outside the gene matches. CDR3 residues: CASSRSGTGADTQYF. DNA of the CDR3: TGTGCCAGCAGTCGCTCGGGGACAGGGGCAGATACGCAGTATTTT.

This clone came up a few times. The chain recombines TRBV28 with TRBJ2-7, with TRBD2 matching over 8 bases. CDR3 length: 16 amino acids. J gave up 5 bases and V 7 bases, and 16 bases lay outside the gene matches. Germline lookup yields CDR1 MDHEN and CDR2 SYDVKM. DNA for the CDR3: TGTGCCAGCATCCCCGTCAGGGGTAGCGGGGCCCACGAGCAGTACTTC. Its protein product is CASIPVRGSGAHEQYF.

In this sample, this clone turned up once. The chain couples TRBV11-2 to TRBJ1-2, with 7 positions matching TRBD1. V shed 5 bases and J 2 bases; nucleotides not matched to a gene: 8. Germline CDR1 is SGHAT and CDR2 is FQNNGV. The CDR3 length is 15 residues. Here the CDR3 DNA reads TGTGCCAGCAGCAGACTGACAGGGACGAACTATGGCTACACCTTC. Encoded protein: CASSRLTGTNYGYTF.

This rearrangement joins TRBV23-1 to TRBJ1-5, with D tentatively TRBD1 (5 bases). TRBV23-1 is assigned to the ORF class and has an uncertain function. CDR3 length equals 14 residues. V lost 0 bases, J lost 3 bases, and 6 bases lay in between. The CDR3 sequence: CASSQSQVNQPQHF. The CDR3 DNA reads TGCGCCAGCAGTCAATCACAGGTCAATCAGCCCCAGCATTTT.

The chain couples TRBV18 to TRBJ2-7, with TRBD2 as a possible D gene (6 bases). Trimming removed 7 bases from V and 0 bases from J, with 13 bases in between. This CDR3 spans 14 amino acids. Per the germline V gene, CDR1 is KGHSH and CDR2 is LQKENI. CDR3 sequence: CASLGPGDSYEQYF. The CDR3, as DNA: TGTGCCAGCTTGGGACCGGGGGACTCCTACGAGCAGTACTTC. Full variable domain (rest looked up from reference TRBV18 and TRBJ2-7): NAGVMQNPRHLVRRRGQEARLRCSPMKGHSHVYWYRQLPEEGLKFMVYLQKENIIDESGMPKERFSAEFPKEGPSILRIQQVVRGDSAAYFCASLGPGDSYEQYFGPGTRLTVT.

The chain is built from TRBV5-6 and TRBJ2-5; a weak D match, TRBD1 (5 bases). V gave up 4 bases and J gave up 5 bases, with 18 bases separating them. Looked up from germline, CDR1 is SGHDT and CDR2 is YYEEEE. The CDR3 is 15 residues long. CDR3 in amino acids: CASSPTANEVETQYF. CDR3 DNA: TGTGCCAGCAGCCCGACAGCAAACGAGGTGGAGACCCAGTACTTC.

Comments on this clone: Other DNA sequences in the same sample also yield this CDR3. The J gene is TRBJ2-2, the V gene TRBV27; D uncertain. The CDR3 totals 14 residues. Germline-derived CDR1 and CDR2 are MNHEY and SMNVEV (reference sequence). V was shortened by 5 bases and J by 3 bases, with 10 bases between the two germline ends. The CDR3 sequence is CASSPGTYTGELFF. The DNA for the CDR3 is TGTGCCAGCAGTCCAGGAACATACACCGGGGAGCTGTTTTTT.

The gene calls are TRBV23-1 and TRBJ2-7; no definite D call. TRBV23-1 falls under the ORF class, with uncertain function. This CDR3 contains 13 residues. Deletions cut 2 bases from V and 1 base from J, with 6 bases between. CDR3 bases: TGCGCCAGCAGTCAAGTGAGTTCCTACGAGCAGTACTTC. Translated, it gives CASSQVSSYEQYF.

The rearrangement links TRBV7-8 to TRBJ2-7, with 9 bases aligning to TRBD1. The CDR3 sequence is 15 residues long. CDR1 is SGHVS and CDR2 is FQNEAQ in the germline V gene. V shed 5 bases, J shed 1 base, and the junction held 6 bases outside the gene matches. CDR3 region: CASSVGQGRSYEQYF. The CDR3 DNA follows: TGTGCCAGCAGCGTGGGACAGGGCCGTTCCTACGAGCAGTACTTC.

This chain joins TRBV11-2 and TRBJ1-2; 8 bases are a match to TRBD1. V trimming: 1 base; J trimming: 4 bases; junction bases outside the gene matches: 8. The germline V gene encodes CDR1 SGHAT and CDR2 FQNNGV. CDR3 size: 16 residues. CDR3 in DNA: TGTGCCAGCAGCTTAGCCGCCCAGGGGGCAGGCTATGGCTACACCTTC. Translation: CASSLAAQGAGYGYTF.

The gene calls are TRBV4-1 and TRBJ1-4; D remains unclear. The V gene lost 0 bases and the J gene lost 8 bases, with 13 bases spanning the gap. The CDR3 extends over 15 amino acids. Germline V gene data show CDR1 as MGHRA and CDR2 as YSYEKL. CDR3 protein: CASSQDPHGEEKLFF. CDR3 nucleotides: TGCGCCAGCAGCCAAGATCCCCATGGTGAGGAAAAACTGTTTTTT.

This chain links TRBV19 with TRBJ2-3; 8 bases agree with TRBD1. Germline loops: CDR1 LNHDA, CDR2 SQIVND (reference sequence). The V segment lost 2 bases and the J segment 4 bases; nucleotides outside the gene matches: 11. The CDR3 loop spans 17 amino acids. The CDR3 bases are TGTGCCAGTAGTATAACTCCGACAGGGGCTGCGTCAGATACGCAGTATTTT. Protein: CASSITPTGAASDTQYF.